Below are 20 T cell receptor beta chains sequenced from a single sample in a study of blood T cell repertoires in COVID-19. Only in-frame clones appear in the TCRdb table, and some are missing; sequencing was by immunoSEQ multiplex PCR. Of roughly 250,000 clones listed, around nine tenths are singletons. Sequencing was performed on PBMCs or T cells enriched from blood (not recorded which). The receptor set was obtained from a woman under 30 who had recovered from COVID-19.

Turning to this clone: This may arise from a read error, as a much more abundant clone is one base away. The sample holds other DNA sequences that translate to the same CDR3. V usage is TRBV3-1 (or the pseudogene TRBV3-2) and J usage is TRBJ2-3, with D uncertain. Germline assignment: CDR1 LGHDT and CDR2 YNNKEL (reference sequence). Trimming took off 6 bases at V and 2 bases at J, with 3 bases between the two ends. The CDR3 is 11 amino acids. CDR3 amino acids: CASSLTDTQYF. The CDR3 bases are TGTGCCAGCAGTCTCACAGATACGCAGTATTTT.

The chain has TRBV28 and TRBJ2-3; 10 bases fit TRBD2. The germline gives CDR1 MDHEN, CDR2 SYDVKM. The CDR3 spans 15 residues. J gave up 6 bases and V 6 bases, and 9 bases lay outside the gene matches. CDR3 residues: CASRGSGRGLDTQYF. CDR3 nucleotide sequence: TGTGCCAGCAGGGGAAGCGGGAGGGGGCTGGATACGCAGTATTTT. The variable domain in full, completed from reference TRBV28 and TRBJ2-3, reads DVKVTQSSRYLVKRTGEKVFLECVQDMDHENMFWYRQDPGLGLRLIYFSYDVKMKEKGDIPEGYSVSREKKERFSLILESASTNQTSMYLCASRGSGRGLDTQYFGPGTRLTVL.

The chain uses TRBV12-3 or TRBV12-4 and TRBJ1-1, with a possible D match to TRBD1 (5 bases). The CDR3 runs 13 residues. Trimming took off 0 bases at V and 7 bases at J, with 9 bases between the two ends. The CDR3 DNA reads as TGTGCCAGCAGTTTAGCGGGGCCTTTTGAAGCTTTCTTT. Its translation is CASSLAGPFEAFF.

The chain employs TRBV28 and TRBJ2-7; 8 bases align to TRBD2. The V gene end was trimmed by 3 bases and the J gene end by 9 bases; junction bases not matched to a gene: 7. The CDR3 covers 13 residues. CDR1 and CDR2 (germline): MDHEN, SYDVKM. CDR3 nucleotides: TGTGCCAGCAGTTTGGCAGCGGGAGTAGCGCAGTACTTC. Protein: CASSLAAGVAQYF.

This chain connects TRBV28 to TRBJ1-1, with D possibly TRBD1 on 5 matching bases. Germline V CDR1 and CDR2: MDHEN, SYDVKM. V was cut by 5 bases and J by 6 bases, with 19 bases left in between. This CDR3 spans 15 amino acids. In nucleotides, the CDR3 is TGTGCCAGCAGTCTGGTGGCCTTGGGGGGGTCTGAAGCTTTCTTT. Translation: CASSLVALGGSEAFF. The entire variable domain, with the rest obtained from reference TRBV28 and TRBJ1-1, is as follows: DVKVTQSSRYLVKRTGEKVFLECVQDMDHENMFWYRQDPGLGLRLIYFSYDVKMKEKGDIPEGYSVSREKKERFSLILESASTNQTSMYLCASSLVALGGSEAFFGQGTRLTVV.

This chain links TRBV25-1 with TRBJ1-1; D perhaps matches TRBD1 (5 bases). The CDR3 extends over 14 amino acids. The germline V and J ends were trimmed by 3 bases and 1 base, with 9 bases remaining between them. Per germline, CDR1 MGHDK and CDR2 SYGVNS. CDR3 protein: CASSDSGKNTEAFF. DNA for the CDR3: TGTGCCAGCAGTGATTCAGGGAAGAACACTGAAGCTTTCTTT.

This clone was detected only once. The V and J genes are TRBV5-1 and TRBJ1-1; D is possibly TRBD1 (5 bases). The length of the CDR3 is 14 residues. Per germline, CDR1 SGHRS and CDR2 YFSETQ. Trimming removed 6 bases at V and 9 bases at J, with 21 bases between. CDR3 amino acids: CASTPLAGKTQAFF. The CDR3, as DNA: TGCGCCAGCACCCCTCTCGCAGGGAAGACCCAAGCTTTCTTT.

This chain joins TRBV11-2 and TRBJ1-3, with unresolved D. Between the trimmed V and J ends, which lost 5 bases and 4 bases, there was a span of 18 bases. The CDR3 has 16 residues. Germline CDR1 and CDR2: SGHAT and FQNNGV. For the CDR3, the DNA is TGTGCCAGCAGCCTAACGGGGTACTTGGCCGGAAACACCATATATTTT. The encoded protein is CASSLTGYLAGNTIYF.

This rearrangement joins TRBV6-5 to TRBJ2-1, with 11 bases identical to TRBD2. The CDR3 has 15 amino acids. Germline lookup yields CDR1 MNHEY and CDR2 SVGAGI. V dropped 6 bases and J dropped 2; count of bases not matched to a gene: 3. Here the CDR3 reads CASRLAGGTYNEQFF. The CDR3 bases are TGTGCCAGCAGGCTAGCGGGAGGTACCTACAATGAGCAGTTCTTC.

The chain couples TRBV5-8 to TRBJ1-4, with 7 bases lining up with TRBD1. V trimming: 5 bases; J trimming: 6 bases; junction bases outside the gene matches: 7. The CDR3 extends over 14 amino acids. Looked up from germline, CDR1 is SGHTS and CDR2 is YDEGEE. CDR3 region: CASRPARGHEKLFF. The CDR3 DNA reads TGTGCCAGCAGGCCGGCTAGGGGGCATGAAAAACTGTTTTTT. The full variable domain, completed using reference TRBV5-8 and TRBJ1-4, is EAGVTQSPTHLIKTRGQQATLRCSPISGHTSVYWYQQALGLGLQFLLWYDEGEERNRGNFPPRFSGRQFPNYSSELNVNALELEDSALYLCASRPARGHEKLFFGSGTQLSVL.

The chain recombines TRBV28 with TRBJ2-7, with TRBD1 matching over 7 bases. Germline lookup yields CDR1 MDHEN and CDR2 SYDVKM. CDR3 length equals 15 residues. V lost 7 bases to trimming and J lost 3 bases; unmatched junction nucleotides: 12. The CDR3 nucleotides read TGTGCCAGCACTTTGACCCGGGACAGCGTCTACGAGCAGTACTTC. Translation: CASTLTRDSVYEQYF.

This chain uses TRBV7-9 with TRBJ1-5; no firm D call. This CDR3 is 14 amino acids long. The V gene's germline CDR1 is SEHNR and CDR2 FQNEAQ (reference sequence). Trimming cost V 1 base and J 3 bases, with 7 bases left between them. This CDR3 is CASSLGAFNQPQHF. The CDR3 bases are TGTGCCAGCAGCTTAGGCGCTTTCAATCAGCCCCAGCATTTT. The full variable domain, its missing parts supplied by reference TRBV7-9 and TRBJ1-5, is DTGVSQNPRHKITKRGQNVTFRCDPISEHNRLYWYRQTLGQGPEFLTYFQNEAQLEKSRLLSDRFSAERPKGSFSTLEIQRTEQGDSAMYLCASSLGAFNQPQHFGDGTRLSIL.

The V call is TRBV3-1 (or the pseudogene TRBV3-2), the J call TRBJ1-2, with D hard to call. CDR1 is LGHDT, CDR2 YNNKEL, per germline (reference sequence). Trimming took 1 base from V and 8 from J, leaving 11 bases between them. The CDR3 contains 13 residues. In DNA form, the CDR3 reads TGTGCCAGCAGCCAAGGGTTCGAGCCGGGCTACACCTTC. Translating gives CASSQGFEPGYTF.

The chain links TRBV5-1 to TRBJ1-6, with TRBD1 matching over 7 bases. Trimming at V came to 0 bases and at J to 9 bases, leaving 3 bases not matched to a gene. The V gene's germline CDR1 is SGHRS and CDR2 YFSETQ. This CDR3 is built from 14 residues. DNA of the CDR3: TGCGCCAGCAGCTTGGCGTCAGGGGGTTCACCCCTCCACTTT. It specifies CASSLASGGSPLHF.

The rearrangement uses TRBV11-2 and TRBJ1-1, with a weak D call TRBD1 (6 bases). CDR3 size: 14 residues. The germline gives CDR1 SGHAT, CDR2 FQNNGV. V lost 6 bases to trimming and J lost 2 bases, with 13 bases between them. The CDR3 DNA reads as TGTGCCAGCAGTCACAGGGACCTTAACACTGAAGCTTTCTTT. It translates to CASSHRDLNTEAFF.

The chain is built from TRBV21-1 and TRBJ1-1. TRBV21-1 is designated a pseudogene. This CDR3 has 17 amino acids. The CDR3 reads CASSKNGTGSVNTEAFF. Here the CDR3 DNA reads TGTGCCAGCAGCAAGAATGGCACGGGATCGGTGAACACTGAAGCTTTCTTT.

CDR3 DNA: TGTGCCAGCAGCGCGTTTCAGGGTATGAACACTGAAGCTTTCTTT. This sequence encodes CASSAFQGMNTEAFF. This chain uses TRBV9 with TRBJ1-1, with D tentatively TRBD1 (5 bases). The germline V gene has CDR1 SGDLS and CDR2 YYNGEE. Trimming took off 3 bases at V and 0 bases at J, with 12 bases between the two ends. The CDR3 length is 15 residues.

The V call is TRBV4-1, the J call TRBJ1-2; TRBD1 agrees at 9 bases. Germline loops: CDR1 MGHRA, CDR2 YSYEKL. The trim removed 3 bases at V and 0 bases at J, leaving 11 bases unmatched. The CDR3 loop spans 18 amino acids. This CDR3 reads CASSQGLRGTGPNYGYTF. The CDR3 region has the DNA TGCGCCAGCAGCCAGGGATTAAGGGGGACAGGGCCTAACTATGGCTACACCTTC.

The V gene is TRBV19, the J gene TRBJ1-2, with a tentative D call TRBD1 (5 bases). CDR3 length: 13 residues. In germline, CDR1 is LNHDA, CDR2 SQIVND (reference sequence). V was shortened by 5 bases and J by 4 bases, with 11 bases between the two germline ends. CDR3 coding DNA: TGTGCCAGTAGTCTGCGGGGCCTCTATGGCTACACCTTC. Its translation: CASSLRGLYGYTF.

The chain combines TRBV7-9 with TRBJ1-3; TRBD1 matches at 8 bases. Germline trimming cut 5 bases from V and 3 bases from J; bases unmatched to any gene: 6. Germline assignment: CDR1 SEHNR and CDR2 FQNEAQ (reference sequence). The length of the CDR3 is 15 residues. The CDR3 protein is CASSPGQGNGNTIYF. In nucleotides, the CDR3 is TGTGCCAGCAGCCCCGGACAGGGAAATGGAAACACCATATATTTT.